A selection of T cell receptor beta chains follows, all from one sample in a study of blood T cell repertoires in COVID-19. Produced via immunoSEQ multiplex PCR; TCRdb's table is partial and in-frame only. This table holds tens of thousands of clones, roughly 82% found once. The sequencing input was peripheral blood. These receptors were obtained from a man aged 50 to 60 with active COVID-19. CDR3s include the opening cysteine and the closing phenylalanine or tryptophan. Part of the rows lack a size; the others show once, few, many or a class for expanded clones.

V gene	clone size	J gene	CDR3 protein
TRBV7-2	NA	TRBJ2-1	CASSLAGAAPPLGSYNEQFF
TRBV12-2	once	TRBJ2-7	CASRLPPPSGLAGGRDEQYF
TRBV19	NA	TRBJ1-4	CASSPGQSLNEKLFF
TRBV18	NA	TRBJ1-6	CASSPLGAHDSPLHF
TRBV7-2	NA	TRBJ2-3	CASSSPGLAGGVDTQYF
TRBV9	NA	TRBJ1-6	CASSERGGNSPLHF
TRBV7-9	NA	TRBJ1-2	CASSLPILYGYTF
TRBV11-2	NA	TRBJ2-7	CASSLVGVREQYF
TRBV19	NA	TRBJ2-5	CASSLAGAQETQYF
TRBV30	NA	TRBJ2-1	CAWTIKPGEQFF
TRBV27	NA	TRBJ2-3	CASSRGLAGLLPDTQYF
TRBV4-1	NA	TRBJ1-1	CASSLFGQEWNTEAFF
TRBV28	NA	TRBJ2-7	CASSLLAAYEQYF
TRBV6-2/TRBV6-3	NA	TRBJ1-1	CASSPPEGGGIAFF
TRBV7-9	NA	TRBJ2-1	CASSLEPSYNEQFF
TRBV6-6	NA	TRBJ2-7	CASSYSGGEPYEQYF
TRBV12-3/TRBV12-4	NA	TRBJ1-1	CASSLSLNTEAFF
TRBV19	NA	TRBJ1-4	CASSISTGANEKLFF
TRBV28	NA	TRBJ1-6	CASSSYPAGENSPLHF
TRBV5-5	NA	TRBJ1-1	CASSLYYRLNTEAFF
TRBV28	NA	TRBJ2-7	CASIGGGGSPGEQYF
TRBV6-5	NA	TRBJ1-2	CASSRDRNYGYTF
TRBV28	NA	TRBJ2-7	CASSFQGGSLYEQYF
TRBV5-1	NA	TRBJ2-7	CASSAQEGIFDEQYF
TRBV19	NA	TRBJ2-1	CASSSKQGLRNEQFF
TRBV5-6	NA	TRBJ2-1	CASSLTQTVYNEQFF
TRBV7-2	NA	TRBJ2-3	CASSKKRRIDTDTQYF
TRBV7-2	NA	TRBJ2-7	CASSPGGGLDTYF
TRBV20-1	NA	TRBJ1-2	CSVGRNYGYTF
TRBV11-2	NA	TRBJ2-3	CASSLVGTSGSSTDTQYF
TRBV6-5	NA	TRBJ2-3	CASSYSGGYTDTQYF
TRBV15	NA	TRBJ1-3	CATSRVPSNTIYF
TRBV9	few	TRBJ1-5	CASSVYGNSNQPQHF
TRBV27	few	TRBJ2-5	CASSDRQGAETQYF
TRBV28	NA	TRBJ1-5	CASSPGVLGQPQHF
TRBV6-5	NA	TRBJ1-5	CASSQTGHINQPQHF
TRBV19	NA	TRBJ2-1	CASSRGGTYYNEQFF
TRBV7-8	NA	TRBJ2-1	CASSLEKDRDQSSYNEQFF
TRBV28	few	TRBJ2-1	CASRGQSYNEQFF
TRBV29-1	NA	TRBJ2-3	CSVAGTFYPTSTDTQYF
TRBV6-2/TRBV6-3	NA	TRBJ2-7	CASSTTTGLPEKEYF
TRBV7-3	once	TRBJ2-5	CASSHPNLAGGDQETQYF
TRBV6-5	NA	TRBJ1-1	CASMLTGNTEAFF
TRBV6-2/TRBV6-3	NA	TRBJ1-1	CASSYRTAKNTEAFF
TRBV5-4	NA	TRBJ2-6	CASSLGSGSGANVLTF